Each of the 20 T cell receptor beta chains below was sequenced from the same sample in a study of T cell repertoires in cytomegalovirus infection. TCRdb reprocessed the reads via MiXCR and lists one record per CDR3 protein. Of about 490,000 distinct CDR3 sequences in the sample, more than 15% were seen once. Sample: CD8+ T cells from PBMCs. These receptors all stem from a human donor in good health (CMV status not recorded). Some clones in this sample may be carry-over from other donors' samples.

The sample holds many counts of this clonotype. The chain recombines TRBV10-3 with TRBJ2-1; D possibly corresponds to TRBD1 (5 bases). Looked up from germline, CDR1 is ENHRY and CDR2 is SYGVKD. V lost 10 bases to trimming and J lost 0 bases, with 10 bases between them. The length of the CDR3 is 13 residues. CDR3 sequence (DNA): TGTGCCACTAAGGACAACTCCTACAATGAGCAGTTCTTC. This encodes CATKDNSYNEQFF.

This clonotype was counted at least ten times. The chain employs TRBV28 and TRBJ2-5, with TRBD2 identical over 11 bases. The junction had 4 bases not matched to a gene; V was cut back by 5 bases and J by 2 bases. Germline V gives CDR1 MDHEN, CDR2 SYDVKM. The length of the CDR3 is 15 residues. The CDR3 bases are TGTGCCAGCAGTCAACTAGCGGGGGTTCAAGAGACCCAGTACTTC. This encodes CASSQLAGVQETQYF. Full variable domain (rest looked up from reference TRBV28 and TRBJ2-5): DVKVTQSSRYLVKRTGEKVFLECVQDMDHENMFWYRQDPGLGLRLIYFSYDVKMKEKGDIPEGYSVSREKKERFSLILESASTNQTSMYLCASSQLAGVQETQYFGPGTRLLVL.

V usage is TRBV27 and J usage is TRBJ2-1, with D possibly being TRBD2 (6 bases). V was clipped by 8 bases and J by 13 bases, with 15 bases between them. This CDR3 comprises 11 residues. Germline V gene data show CDR1 as MNHEY and CDR2 as SMNVEV (reference sequence). Written as DNA, the CDR3 is TGTGCCAGCGGGGATAGCGGAGGCCAGTTCTTC. This gives the protein CASGDSGGQFF.

This clonotype was seen a few times. The chain joins TRBV9 to TRBJ2-1, with D maybe TRBD2 (6 bases). The CDR3 is 16 amino acids. The germline gives CDR1 SGDLS, CDR2 YYNGEE. The V end lost 4 bases, the J end lost 5 bases, and 19 bases lay between the germline ends. The chain's CDR3 is CASSPTPRRENNEQFF. The DNA of the CDR3 is TGTGCCAGCAGCCCCACTCCGCGACGGGAGAACAATGAGCAGTTCTTC.

Only a few counts were recorded for this clonotype. The chain combines TRBV10-3 with TRBJ2-7, with unresolved D. CDR3 size: 13 residues. In germline, CDR1 is ENHRY, CDR2 SYGVKD. The V and J ends lost 0 bases and 3 bases respectively, with 6 bases between them. The CDR3 reads CAISESGYYEQYF. As DNA, the CDR3 is TGTGCCATCAGTGAGTCTGGCTACTACGAGCAGTACTTC.

The chain uses TRBV27 and TRBJ1-5; D not resolved. The CDR3 has 15 residues. Trimming cost V 2 bases and J 1 base, with 9 bases left between them. Per the germline V gene, CDR1 is MNHEY and CDR2 is SMNVEV (reference sequence). The CDR3 is CASSLQGGSNQPQHF. The CDR3 DNA is TGTGCCAGCAGTTTACAAGGAGGGAGCAATCAGCCCCAGCATTTT.

The sample holds a few counts of this clonotype. The chain employs TRBV27 and TRBJ2-5; TRBD2 is a possible D gene (7 bases). From germline, CDR1 is MNHEY and CDR2 SMNVEV (reference sequence). The CDR3 contains 11 residues. The germline V and J ends were trimmed by 9 bases and 9 bases, with 14 bases remaining between them. CDR3 in DNA: TGTGCCAGTCGGGGGGCGGGGGCCCAGTACTTC. This codes for CASRGAGAQYF.

The sample holds a few counts of this clonotype. This rearrangement joins TRBV28 to TRBJ1-1; D is possibly TRBD1 (5 bases). Germline V lookup: CDR1 MDHEN, CDR2 SYDVKM. The CDR3 consists of 13 residues. Deletions cut 8 bases from V and 3 bases from J, with 13 bases between. The CDR3 DNA is TGTGCCAGCTCATGGGGCGGATACACTGAAGCTTTCTTT. Its translation: CASSWGGYTEAFF.

The chain recombines TRBV18 with TRBJ2-7; no clear D. Germline values: CDR1 KGHSH, CDR2 LQKENI. The CDR3 loop spans 15 amino acids. Trimming removed 2 bases at V and 2 bases at J, with 13 bases between. In nucleotides, the CDR3 is TGTGCCAGCTCACCAAATTACAGATTCGCCTACGAGCAGTACTTC. It specifies CASSPNYRFAYEQYF.

V is TRBV2 and J is TRBJ1-2; D call uncertain. CDR1 and CDR2 (germline): SNHLY, FYNNEI. Trimming pared 0 bases from V and 4 bases from J, leaving 9 bases between. There are 14 residues in the CDR3. The CDR3 region has the DNA TGTGCCAGCAGTGAAGCCGCCAGATCCTATGGCTACACCTTC. Translation: CASSEAARSYGYTF.

The chain links TRBV7-6 to TRBJ1-5; the D is unclear. Trimming shortened V by 4 bases and J by 3 bases, and 4 bases separated the two germline ends. Germline CDR1 is SGHVS and CDR2 is FNYEAQ. This CDR3 region has 12 residues. This chain's CDR3 is CASSSYNQPQHF. CDR3 DNA sequence: TGTGCCAGCAGCTCCTACAATCAGCCCCAGCATTTT.

Remarks on this clonotype: A junction boundary mismatches the germline segment, possibly from a read error. The chain employs TRBV5-6 and TRBJ2-5; possible D gene TRBD2, 6 bases. This CDR3 is 13 amino acids long. The V gene's germline CDR1 is SGHDT and CDR2 YYEEEE. The chain's CDR3 is CTSSLGGGATQYF. The DNA of the CDR3 is TGTACCAGCAGCCTTGGCGGAGGGGCGACCCAGTACTTC. Looking up the rest from reference TRBV5-6 and TRBJ2-5 gives the full variable domain: DAGVTQSPTHLIKTRGQQVTLRCSPKSGHDTVSWYQQALGQGPQFIFQYYEEEERQRGNFPDRFSGHQFPNYSSELNVNALLLGDSALYLCTSSLGGGATQYFGPGTRLLVL.

This clonotype was observed a few times. The J gene is TRBJ1-5, the V gene TRBV6-6; the D gene is possibly TRBD1 (5 bases). The CDR3 is 15 residues long. V was shortened by 2 bases and J by 7 bases, with 15 bases between the two germline ends. Germline CDR1 MNHNY, CDR2 SVGAGI (reference sequence). CDR3 nucleotides: TGTGCCAGCAGTTACCCTCCGGAAGGGACCCAGCCCCAGCATTTT. It specifies CASSYPPEGTQPQHF.

This clonotype was seen a handful of times. The chain employs TRBV28 and TRBJ1-5; D is undetermined. Per germline, CDR1 MDHEN and CDR2 SYDVKM. V was clipped by 8 bases and J by 6 bases, with 17 bases between them. There are 14 residues in the CDR3. The CDR3, as DNA: TGTGCCAGCTTGCGAGGTTTGGCAATTCAGCCCCAGCATTTT. Its protein is CASLRGLAIQPQHF.

This rearrangement joins TRBV7-6 to TRBJ2-7; 8 bases are shared with TRBD2. Unmatched junction bases numbered 13, after V lost 6 bases and J lost 3 bases. The CDR3 length is 16 residues. Germline CDR1 and CDR2: SGHVS and FNYEAQ. Written as DNA, the CDR3 is TGTGCCAGCAGTTCTCCACGGAGCGGGAGTTTCTACGAGCAGTACTTC. Its protein is CASSSPRSGSFYEQYF.

This clonotype turned up a few times. The V and J genes are TRBV29-1 and TRBJ1-1, with a weak D call TRBD1 (5 bases). V lost 3 bases and J 1 base, leaving 12 bases between the germline ends. From germline, CDR1 is SQVTM and CDR2 ANQGSEA. The CDR3 loop spans 14 amino acids. CDR3 DNA: TGCAGCGTTGAGGGAGGAGGGGCGAACACTGAAGCTTTCTTT. Encoded protein: CSVEGGGANTEAFF.

This clonotype was seen repeatedly, ten times or more. The chain joins TRBV14 to TRBJ2-7, with D uncertain. The length of the CDR3 is 14 residues. V gave up 1 base and J gave up 1 base, with 8 bases separating them. CDR1 and CDR2 from the germline V gene are SGHDN and FVKESK. CDR3 nucleotide sequence: TGTGCCAGCAGCCAAGTTGTCCAGTCCTACGAGCAGTACTTC. Its translation: CASSQVVQSYEQYF.

In this sample, this clonotype turned up many times. The chain carries TRBV6-1 and TRBJ2-5; TRBD2 matches 7 bases. CDR1 and CDR2 (germline): MNHNS, SASEGT. The trim removed 7 bases at V and 3 bases at J, leaving 14 bases unmatched. This CDR3 spans 16 amino acids. The CDR3, as DNA: TGTGCCAGCAATAGGCTAGCGGTCCTTGTAAAAGAGACCCAGTACTTC. Its translation is CASNRLAVLVKETQYF.

The sample holds many counts of this clonotype. V and J are TRBV19 and TRBJ1-5; D remains ambiguous. Germline lookup yields CDR1 LNHDA and CDR2 SQIVND (reference sequence). Deletions cut 3 bases from V and 6 bases from J, with 15 bases between. The CDR3 covers 15 residues. CDR3 nucleotide sequence: TGTGCCAGTAGTATCGGACGGACCGCCGGTCAGCCCCAGCATTTT. Translated, it gives CASSIGRTAGQPQHF.

In its sample, this clonotype was seen many times. The chain joins TRBV12-3 or TRBV12-4 to TRBJ2-7; 7 nucleotides agree with TRBD2. With 1 base clipped from V and 1 base from J, the junction kept 7 bases outside the gene matches. The CDR3 consists of 16 residues. In DNA, the CDR3 is TGTGCCAGCAGTTTAGGCTGGCTAGCGGAGTCCTACGAGCAGTACTTC. It translates to CASSLGWLAESYEQYF.